Listed below are T cell receptor beta chains from one sample, sequenced in a study of neurological immune-mediated disorders. TCRdb reprocessed the 5' RACE reads with MiXCR, giving one entry per CDR3 protein. This sample has roughly 100,000 distinct CDR3 sequences, with 10% to 13% found just once. Material: PBMCs. These TCRs come from a female donor with HTLV-1-associated myelopathy (HAM/TSP). The CDR3 runs from the conserved cysteine through the conserved F or W. The D gene is left open where the match is weak. Rows give clone size only sometimes, using once, few, many, or a class for an expanded clone.

TRBJ1-2	NA	12	many	TRBV4-1	TGCGCCAGCAGCCAAGAACTAGATGGCTACACCTTC	CASSQELDGYTF
TRBJ2-3	NA	16	many	TRBV5-1	TGCGCCAGCAGCTTGGACCCGGGAGCCCGCACAGATACGCAGTATTTT	CASSLDPGARTDTQYF
TRBJ2-1	NA	11	many	TRBV28	TGTGCCGGTGGGGTAAACAGGGCGGAGTTCTTC	CAGGVNRAEFF
TRBJ2-7	NA	15	many	TRBV5-1	TGCGCCAGCAGCTTGGCCGCGGACAGCACCTACGAGCAGTACTTC	CASSLAADSTYEQYF
TRBJ2-3	NA	15	many	TRBV28	TGTGCCAGCAGTTCTAGCTTCCACGAAGGGGATACGCAGTATTTT	CASSSSFHEGDTQYF
TRBJ2-1	TRBD2	16	few	TRBV12-5	TGTGCTAGTGGTCGACGTCTAGCGGGGGGGCGCATAGAGCAGTTCTTC	CASGRRLAGGRIEQFF
TRBJ2-7	TRBD1	15	many	TRBV28	TGTGCCAGCATTGCATCCGGGACAGGACTTAGCGAGCAGTACTTC	CASIASGTGLSEQYF
TRBJ2-7	TRBD1	13	many	TRBV5-1	TGCGCCAGCAAGGGACAGAGCTCCTACGAGCAGTACTTC	CASKGQSSYEQYF
TRBJ1-6	NA	15	NA	TRBV3-1	TGTGCCAGCAGCCAAGAAGCCTCGGGCAATTCACCCCTCCACTTT	CASSQEASGNSPLHF
TRBJ2-2	NA	15	many	TRBV4-2	TGTGCCAGCAGCCATGCAGACTACAACACCGGGGAGCTGTTTTTT	CASSHADYNTGELFF
TRBJ2-3	TRBD1	16	many	TRBV5-1	TGCGCCAGCAGCTTACCCGGGACAGAGAGCACAGATACGCAGTATTTT	CASSLPGTESTDTQYF
TRBJ1-1	NA	13	many	TRBV6-5	TGTGCCAGCAGTCCCAGGAAGAGGACTGAAGCTTTCTTT	CASSPRKRTEAFF
TRBJ2-7	NA	14	many	TRBV5-1	TGCGCCAGCAGCTTGCTCGGACAGATCTACGAGCAGTACTTC	CASSLLGQIYEQYF
TRBJ2-5	NA	16	many	TRBV9	TGTGCCAGCAGCGTATATCTGACAGGCGACGCACAGACCCAGTACTTC	CASSVYLTGDAQTQYF
TRBJ1-1	NA	16	many	TRBV6-6	TGTGCCAGCAGTCGGCAGGTAGAAGTGATGAACACTGAAGCTTTCTTT	CASSRQVEVMNTEAFF
TRBJ2-1	TRBD2	20	many	TRBV3-1	TGTGCCAGCAGCCAAGATCTTGTGGCTAGCGGGGGGGCGACCTACAATGAGCAGTTCTTC	CASSQDLVASGGATYNEQFF
TRBJ1-1	TRBD1	14	few	TRBV6-5	TGTGCCAGCAGTTACACCCGGGACAGCACTGAAGCTTTCTTT	CASSYTRDSTEAFF
TRBJ2-2	NA	15	NA	TRBV12-3/TRBV12-4	TGTGCCAGCAGTCACGGCCTAGCCGGCACCGGGGAGCTGTTTTTT	CASSHGLAGTGELFF
TRBJ2-3	TRBD2	16	many	TRBV7-2	TGTGCCAGCAGCACTATAGCGGGGGCGTTCACAGATACGCAGTATTTT	CASSTIAGAFTDTQYF
TRBJ2-7	TRBD1	15	many	TRBV7-2	TGTGCCAGCAGCTCCGCCGGGACAGGGGCCTACGAGCAGTACTTC	CASSSAGTGAYEQYF
TRBJ2-1	TRBD2	17	NA	TRBV7-8	TGTGCCAGCAGCTACCGAGCCACTAGCGGGGGGGCCGATGAGCAGTTCTTC	CASSYRATSGGADEQFF
TRBJ2-4	NA	13	many	TRBV29-1	TGCAGCGTTGATGGAGGGGTCAAAAACATTCAGTACTTC	CSVDGGVKNIQYF
TRBJ1-1	NA	18	medium-sized	TRBV20-1	TGCAGTGCTAGAGATACCGACCGGCGTGTGGGGGGAAACACTGAAGCTTTCTTT	CSARDTDRRVGGNTEAFF
TRBJ2-6	TRBD1	17	many	TRBV27	TGTGCCAGCAGTCAGAGCCCAGGGGGCGCCGGGGCCAACGTCCTGACTTTC	CASSQSPGGAGANVLTF
TRBJ2-1	TRBD2	17	many	TRBV5-1	TGCGCCAGCAGCTTGGAGGCTAGCGGTGGGGGGTACAATGAGCAGTTCTTC	CASSLEASGGGYNEQFF
TRBJ1-1	NA	13	many	TRBV7-2	TGTGCCAGCAGCTTAGAACTAGGCACTGAAGCTTTCTTT	CASSLELGTEAFF
TRBJ2-3	TRBD1	19	few	TRBV27	TGTGCCAGCAGTTTAGAAGGGCCGACAGGGGTGGTAAGCACAGATACGCAGTATTTT	CASSLEGPTGVVSTDTQYF
TRBJ2-7	TRBD1	15	few	TRBV10-3	TGTGCCATCAGTGACTCAGGGGGTCACCAATACGAGCAGTACTTC	CAISDSGGHQYEQYF
TRBJ2-5	NA	17	many	TRBV9	TGTGCCAGCAGCGTAGACAGAGGGCCGCCGGGCGTTGAGACCCAGTACTTC	CASSVDRGPPGVETQYF
TRBJ2-1	TRBD2	16	many	TRBV7-3	TGTGCCAGCAGCCCTCAGCGCGGGAGGGTGGACAATGAGCAGTTCTTC	CASSPQRGRVDNEQFF
TRBJ2-5	TRBD2	13	many	TRBV5-1	TGCGCCAGCAGCAGCGGGGCGAGGGAGACCCAGTACTTC	CASSSGARETQYF
TRBJ1-1	NA	13	NA	TRBV5-1	TGCGCCAGCAGCTTCTCCACCACTTCCGAAGCTTTCTTT	CASSFSTTSEAFF
TRBJ1-5	NA	17	many	TRBV4-1	TGCGCCAGCAGCCCATTCTCTCGGGAGTTAGGCAATCAGCCCCAGCATTTT	CASSPFSRELGNQPQHF
TRBJ2-5	NA	13	NA	TRBV12-3/TRBV12-4	TGTGCCAGCGCTACATGGGGGGCGAAGACCCAGTACTTC	CASATWGAKTQYF
TRBJ2-5	TRBD1	15	many	TRBV5-1	TGCGCCAGCAGCTTGGAGCCAGGGGGACAAGAGACCCAGTACTTC	CASSLEPGGQETQYF
TRBJ1-3	NA	19	many	TRBV4-2	TGTGCCAGCAGCCAAGATTGGCGGGGCCCTGGGAGGTCTGGAAACACCATATATTTT	CASSQDWRGPGRSGNTIYF
TRBJ1-5	NA	15	many	TRBV7-2	TGTGCCAGCAGCAAGTCCCATACTAGCAATCAGCCCCAGCATTTT	CASSKSHTSNQPQHF
TRBJ2-3	TRBD1	16	many	TRBV27	TGTGCCAGCAGTTTACAACCGGACAGGGTCACAGATACGCAGTATTTT	CASSLQPDRVTDTQYF
TRBJ2-3	NA	13	many	TRBV5-5	TGTGCCAGCAGCTTGGCCGTGGCAGATACGCAGTATTTT	CASSLAVADTQYF
TRBJ1-4	TRBD1	18	many	TRBV6-5	TGTGCCAGCAGTTACTCGGACAGGGGGAACTTAACTAATGAAAAACTGTTTTTT	CASSYSDRGNLTNEKLFF
TRBJ1-1	NA	10	many	TRBV29-1	TGCAGCGTCGATAACACTGAAGCTTTCTTT	CSVDNTEAFF
TRBJ2-6	NA	15	many	TRBV20-1	TGCAGTGGCGGGGGCCCCGTCTCTGGGGCCAACGTCCTGACTTTC	CSGGGPVSGANVLTF
TRBJ2-3	NA	15	many	TRBV7-2	TGTGCCAGCAGCTTAGCCGGCCTAAGCGTTAATACGCAGTATTTT	CASSLAGLSVNTQYF
TRBJ2-6	NA	17	many	TRBV5-6	TGTGCCAGCAGCTTCGGGACGGGAAGCTCTGGGGCCAACGTCCTGACTTTC	CASSFGTGSSGANVLTF
TRBJ2-6	TRBD1	16	NA	TRBV20-1	TGCAGTGCCCGCCCCGACAGGGGAACGGGGGCCAACGTCCTGACTTTC	CSARPDRGTGANVLTF
TRBJ2-3	TRBD1	14	many	TRBV5-1	TGCGCCAGCAGCCCGGGACAGGGGGGAGATACGCAGTATTTT	CASSPGQGGDTQYF
TRBJ2-6	NA	19	NA	TRBV7-8	TGTGCCAGCAGCCTACAGGGAAAGTGGGTCCCATCTGGGGCCAACGTCCTGACTTTC	CASSLQGKWVPSGANVLTF
TRBJ2-7	NA	14	many	TRBV18	TGTGCCAGCTCACCCCGGGAAGGGTATGGCGAGCAGTACTTC	CASSPREGYGEQYF
TRBJ2-1	TRBD2	14	many	TRBV5-5	TGTGCCAGCAGGGCGGGGGGGCCATACAATGAGCAGTTCTTC	CASRAGGPYNEQFF
TRBJ2-5	TRBD2	15	many	TRBV28	TGTGCCAGCAGTTTTAGCGGGGGGGACCAAGAGACCCAGTACTTC	CASSFSGGDQETQYF
TRBJ2-1	TRBD2	16	many	TRBV5-1	TGCGCCAGCAGCGAAACTAGCGGGGGGGTGCGGAATGAGCAGTTCTTC	CASSETSGGVRNEQFF
TRBJ2-5	NA	13	many	TRBV20-1	TGCAGTGCTAGAGGGACCAGCCAAGAGACCCAGTACTTC	CSARGTSQETQYF
TRBJ2-4	TRBD2	16	many	TRBV5-1	TGCGCCAGCAGCTACACTAGCGGAGGGGCCAAAAACATTCAGTACTTC	CASSYTSGGAKNIQYF
TRBJ1-1	TRBD1	13	many	TRBV20-1	TGCAGTGCTAGTGGGACAGCGAACACTGAAGCTTTCTTT	CSASGTANTEAFF
TRBJ2-5	TRBD2	17	many	TRBV5-1	TGCGCCAGCAGCGAGGGACTAGCGGGGGGTTACCAAGAGACCCAGTACTTC	CASSEGLAGGYQETQYF
TRBJ2-1	NA	14	many	TRBV7-9	TGTGCCAGCAGCTCCCTCAGCTCCTACAATGAGCAGTTCTTC	CASSSLSSYNEQFF
TRBJ2-1	TRBD2	15	many	TRBV7-3	TGTGCCAGCAGCGGATCGGGACTAGGAGACAATGAGCAGTTCTTC	CASSGSGLGDNEQFF
TRBJ2-7	TRBD2	14	many	TRBV6-5	TGTGCCAGCAGTTACCGGGGGGGTCCCTACGAGCAGTACTTC	CASSYRGGPYEQYF
TRBJ2-1	NA	15	few	TRBV7-6	TGTGCCAGCAGCCTAGAGGGGATGCGTGAGAATGAGCAGTTCTTC	CASSLEGMRENEQFF